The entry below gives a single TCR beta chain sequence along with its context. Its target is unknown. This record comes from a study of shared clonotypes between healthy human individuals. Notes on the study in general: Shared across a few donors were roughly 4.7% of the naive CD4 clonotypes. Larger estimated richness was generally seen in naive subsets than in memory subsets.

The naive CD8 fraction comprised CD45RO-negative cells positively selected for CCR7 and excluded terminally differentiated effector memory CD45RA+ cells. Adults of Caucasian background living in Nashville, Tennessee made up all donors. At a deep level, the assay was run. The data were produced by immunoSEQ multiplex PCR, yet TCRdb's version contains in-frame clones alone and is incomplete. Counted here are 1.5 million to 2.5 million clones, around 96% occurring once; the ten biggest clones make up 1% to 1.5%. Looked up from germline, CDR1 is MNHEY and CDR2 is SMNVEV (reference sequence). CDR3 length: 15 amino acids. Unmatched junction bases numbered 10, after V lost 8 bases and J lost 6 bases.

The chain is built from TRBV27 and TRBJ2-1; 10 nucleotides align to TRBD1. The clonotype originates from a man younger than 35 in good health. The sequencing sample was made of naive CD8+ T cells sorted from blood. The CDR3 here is CASARVGTGVNEQFF. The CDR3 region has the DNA TGTGCCAGCGCAAGGGTCGGGACAGGGGTCAATGAGCAGTTCTTC.